These 29 T cell receptor beta chains came from one sample sequenced in a study of blood T cell repertoires in COVID-19. The method was immunoSEQ multiplex PCR; TCRdb's version includes in-frame clones alone and lacks a portion of them. The sample contains approximately 150,000 clones, approximately 90% of which appear only once. The sequenced sample consisted of peripheral blood. The source of these receptors is a man over 45 who had recovered from COVID-19.

The rearrangement uses TRBV20-1 and TRBJ1-2; 7 bases fit TRBD1. V shed 3 bases, J shed 5 bases, and the junction held 9 bases outside the gene matches. This CDR3 contains 14 residues. Per germline, CDR1 DFQATT and CDR2 SNEGSKA (reference sequence). The CDR3 spells CSASVKGASYGYTF. The CDR3 bases are TGCAGTGCTAGTGTTAAGGGGGCTTCTTATGGCTACACCTTC.

The chain uses TRBV4-2 and TRBJ1-4; perhaps TRBD1 as D (6 bases). The CDR3 is 15 residues long. V dropped 1 base and J dropped 8 bases, with 14 bases sitting between them. CDR1 and CDR2 (germline): LGHNA, YNFKEQ. The CDR3 coding sequence is TGTGCCAGCAGCCAAGTGCAAGGGGGTCTGGAAAAACTGTTTTTT. Protein product: CASSQVQGGLEKLFF.

This chain links TRBV7-2 with TRBJ2-7; 11 positions match TRBD2. The V gene end was trimmed by 1 base and the J gene end by 4 bases; junction bases not matched to a gene: 6. CDR3 size: 16 residues. CDR1 and CDR2 (germline): SGHTA, FQGNSA. CDR3 loop: CASSLEASGGRYEQYF. The CDR3 DNA reads as TGTGCCAGCAGCTTAGAGGCTAGCGGGGGGAGGTACGAGCAGTACTTC.

V gene TRBV27 combines with J gene TRBJ2-1, with 7 bases fitting TRBD1. This CDR3 has 14 residues. Trimming at V came to 10 bases and at J to 8 bases, leaving 14 bases not matched to a gene. Germline V gene data show CDR1 as MNHEY and CDR2 as SMNVEV (reference sequence). This chain's CDR3 is CATHRGGPLDEQFF. The CDR3 bases are TGTGCCACCCACCGAGGGGGCCCGTTGGATGAGCAGTTCTTC.

This CDR3 reads CASSPRDRGRQPQHF. The DNA of the CDR3 is TGTGCCAGCAGCCCGCGCGACAGGGGAAGGCAGCCCCAGCATTTT. The chain has TRBV7-8 and TRBJ1-5; 8 bases line up with TRBD1. From germline, CDR1 is SGHVS and CDR2 FQNEAQ. V was clipped by 5 bases and J by 7 bases; unmatched bases: 10. The CDR3 spans 15 residues.

The chain recombines TRBV5-6 with TRBJ1-5; no definite D call. V was pared by 4 bases and J by 1 base, with 18 bases between. From germline, CDR1 is SGHDT and CDR2 YYEEEE. The CDR3 runs to 17 residues. The chain's CDR3 is CASSAKAGKRSNQPQHF. The CDR3 nucleotides are TGTGCCAGCAGCGCAAAGGCGGGGAAGAGGAGCAATCAGCCCCAGCATTTT.

The chain employs TRBV5-4 and TRBJ2-1; 10 bases line up with TRBD2. CDR1 SGHNT and CDR2 YYREEE come from the germline V gene (reference sequence). Germline trimming cut 0 bases from V and 9 bases from J; bases unmatched to any gene: 9. The CDR3 sequence is 16 residues long. The CDR3 loop reads CASSLALAGGSGEQFF. The CDR3 nucleotides read TGTGCCAGCAGCTTGGCTTTAGCGGGGGGATCGGGTGAGCAGTTCTTC.

The gene calls are TRBV6-2 or TRBV6-3 and TRBJ2-7, with D maybe TRBD1 (6 bases). CDR3 length: 14 amino acids. Germline V gene data show CDR1 as MNHEY and CDR2 as SVGEGT. Deletions cut 2 bases from V and 3 bases from J, with 11 bases between. CDR3 region: CASSYDRFDYEQYF. For the CDR3, the DNA is TGTGCCAGCAGTTACGACAGGTTTGACTACGAGCAGTACTTC.

The chain recombines TRBV2 with TRBJ1-2; 7 nucleotides line up with TRBD1. The V and J ends lost 6 bases and 8 bases, in that order; junction bases with no gene match: 12. The CDR3 covers 14 residues. The V gene's germline CDR1 is SNHLY and CDR2 FYNNEI. CDR3 in amino acids: CASRVSTGSMGYTF. CDR3 coding DNA: TGTGCCAGCAGGGTCTCGACAGGGAGTATGGGCTACACCTTC.

This chain joins TRBV19 and TRBJ2-7, with TRBD2 matching over 8 bases. Losses at the gene ends were 6 bases for V and 0 bases for J; bases not matched to a gene: 10. The CDR3 has 16 amino acids. Germline CDR1 and CDR2: LNHDA and SQIVND (reference sequence). CDR3 nucleotides: TGTGCCAGTAGACCCAGCGGGGGCGTTAGCTCCTACGAGCAGTACTTC. It codes for CASRPSGGVSSYEQYF.

The V gene is TRBV27, the J gene TRBJ2-1, with 9 positions matching TRBD2. V trimming: 4 bases; J trimming: 5 bases; junction bases outside the gene matches: 3. The CDR3 consists of 14 residues. Germline CDR1 is MNHEY and CDR2 is SMNVEV (reference sequence). Here the CDR3 reads CASSSSGGHNEQFF. CDR3 coding DNA: TGTGCCAGCAGTTCGAGCGGGGGGCACAATGAGCAGTTCTTC.

The V gene is TRBV6-1, the J gene TRBJ1-2; no definite D call. The CDR3 runs 12 residues. V gave up 2 bases and J gave up 7 bases, with 8 bases separating them. Germline CDR1 is MNHNS and CDR2 is SASEGT. The CDR3 region is CASSERGFGYTF. CDR3 nucleotides: TGTGCCAGCAGTGAACGAGGTTTTGGCTACACCTTC.

V gene TRBV19 combines with J gene TRBJ2-4; 8 bases are shared with TRBD1. The CDR3 covers 16 residues. V gave up 5 bases and J gave up 0 bases; unmatched junction bases: 6. Germline V gene data show CDR1 as LNHDA and CDR2 as SQIVND (reference sequence). This CDR3 is CASSSDRGIAKNIQYF. Written as DNA, the CDR3 is TGTGCCAGTAGTTCCGACAGGGGTATAGCCAAAAACATTCAGTACTTC. Based on the CDR3 plus reference TRBV19 and TRBJ2-4, the full variable domain is DGGITQSPKYLFRKEGQNVTLSCEQNLNHDAMYWYRQDPGQGLRLIYYSQIVNDFQKGDIAEGYSVSREKKESFPLTVTSAQKNPTAFYLCASSSDRGIAKNIQYFGAGTRLSVL.

V usage is TRBV7-9 and J usage is TRBJ1-5; D is ambiguous. Trimming shortened V by 1 base and J by 1 base, and 8 bases separated the two germline ends. Germline lookup yields CDR1 SEHNR and CDR2 FQNEAQ (reference sequence). CDR3 length: 15 residues. Written as DNA, the CDR3 is TGTGCCAGCAGCTTAGGTCGAGGGAGCAATCAGCCCCAGCATTTT. Protein sequence: CASSLGRGSNQPQHF.

This clone has a handful of counts. The chain couples TRBV2 to TRBJ2-2, with 11 bases lining up with TRBD2. Trimming at V came to 6 bases and at J to 5 bases, leaving 5 bases not matched to a gene. Germline CDR1 SNHLY, CDR2 FYNNEI. The CDR3 sequence is 15 residues long. CDR3 nucleotide sequence: TGTGCCAGCAGGAGACTAGCGGGACAAACCGGGGAGCTGTTTTTT. It yields the protein CASRRLAGQTGELFF.

The chain couples TRBV6-5 to TRBJ1-6, with 8 bases matching TRBD1. Germline-derived CDR1 and CDR2 are MNHEY and SVGAGI. With 6 bases clipped from V and 8 bases from J, the junction kept 6 bases outside the gene matches. This CDR3 region has 14 residues. DNA for the CDR3: TGTGCCAGCAGGGCCACAGGGGGGGATTCACCCCTCCACTTT. It codes for CASRATGGDSPLHF.

The chain recombines TRBV10-3 with TRBJ1-3; 7 bases agree with TRBD1. The CDR3 length is 15 residues. Germline V lookup: CDR1 ENHRY, CDR2 SYGVKD. With V trimmed by 4 bases and J by 2 bases, 5 bases remained unmatched. The CDR3 DNA reads as TGTGCCATCAGTGTACCTACAGGGGCTGGAAACACCATATATTTT. Translated: CAISVPTGAGNTIYF.

V usage is TRBV4-2 and J usage is TRBJ2-4, with D possibly TRBD1 on 6 matching bases. Germline V CDR1 and CDR2: LGHNA, YNFKEQ. The CDR3 loop spans 19 amino acids. V was pared by 1 base and J by 0 bases, with 19 bases between. As DNA, the CDR3 is TGTGCCAGCAGCCAAGGTTACCGGCAAGGGGGAGAAGCCAAAAACATTCAGTACTTC. It specifies CASSQGYRQGGEAKNIQYF.

The V call is TRBV6-5, the J call TRBJ1-6; a possible D gene is TRBD1 (6 bases). The CDR3 totals 14 residues. Trimming cost V 6 bases and J 4 bases, with 10 bases left between them. CDR1 and CDR2 from the germline V gene are MNHEY and SVGAGI. The CDR3 sequence: CASSPGQYNSPLHF. CDR3 nucleotides: TGTGCCAGCAGCCCAGGACAGTATAATTCACCCCTCCACTTT.

The chain carries TRBV6-6 and TRBJ2-7; D may be TRBD2 (5 bases). Germline V CDR1 and CDR2: MNHNY, SVGAGI (reference sequence). The CDR3 has 14 residues. Trimming pared 8 bases from V and 5 bases from J, leaving 19 bases between. The DNA of the CDR3 is TGTGCCAGCGGGCCCGCGGGCGCAGCCCACGAGCAGTACTTC. This sequence encodes CASGPAGAAHEQYF.

This clone was recorded once. The chain couples TRBV4-1 to TRBJ1-5, with 7 bases fitting TRBD1. This CDR3 has 18 residues. The V gene's germline CDR1 is MGHRA and CDR2 YSYEKL. After removal of 1 base from V and 0 bases from J, the junction contained 9 bases not matched to a gene. The CDR3 spells CASSQVRTGVYSNQPQHF. Here the CDR3 DNA reads TGCGCCAGCAGCCAAGTTCGTACAGGGGTGTATAGCAATCAGCCCCAGCATTTT.

V is TRBV5-5 and J is TRBJ1-3, with TRBD1 matching 7 bases. This CDR3 has 13 amino acids. The V gene end was trimmed by 4 bases and the J gene end by 4 bases; junction bases not matched to a gene: 2. Per the germline V gene, CDR1 is SGHKS and CDR2 is YYEKEE (reference sequence). The CDR3 sequence: CASSETGGNTIYF. DNA of the CDR3: TGTGCCAGCAGCGAGACAGGGGGAAACACCATATATTTT. Full variable domain (outside the CDR3, taken from reference TRBV5-5 and TRBJ1-3): DAGVTQSPTHLIKTRGQQVTLRCSPISGHKSVSWYQQVLGQGPQFIFQYYEKEERGRGNFPDRFSARQFPNYSSELNVNALLLGDSALYLCASSETGGNTIYFGEGSWLTVV.

The J gene is TRBJ1-6, the V gene TRBV27; 8 bases are shared with TRBD1. With V trimmed by 0 bases and J by 7 bases, 2 bases remained unmatched. The CDR3 has 15 amino acids. The germline CDR1 and CDR2 sequences are MNHEY and SMNVEV (reference sequence). CDR3 amino acids: CASSLSGTGNSPLHF. Here the CDR3 DNA reads TGTGCCAGCAGTTTATCGGGGACAGGAAATTCACCCCTCCACTTT.

The chain joins TRBV5-1 to TRBJ1-4, with 9 bases identical to TRBD1. CDR3 length equals 15 residues. The germline V gene has CDR1 SGHRS and CDR2 YFSETQ. The V segment lost 4 bases and the J segment 7 bases; nucleotides outside the gene matches: 8. The CDR3, as DNA: TGCGCCAGCAGCCGGGGACAGGGAAGGAGTGAAAAACTGTTTTTT. Its translation is CASSRGQGRSEKLFF.

The genes are TRBV6-5 and TRBJ1-3; D possibly corresponds to TRBD1 (6 bases). The V gene lost 4 bases and the J gene lost 0 bases, with 10 bases spanning the gap. CDR1 MNHEY and CDR2 SVGAGI come from the germline V gene. The CDR3 covers 15 residues. The CDR3 DNA reads TGTGCCAGCAGTTTAGGACAGCTCTCTGGAAACACCATATATTTT. Translated: CASSLGQLSGNTIYF.

The chain is built from TRBV27 and TRBJ1-4; weak D call: TRBD1 (5 bases). Deletions cut 3 bases from V and 4 bases from J, with 9 bases between. CDR1 MNHEY and CDR2 SMNVEV come from the germline V gene (reference sequence). This CDR3 contains 14 residues. DNA of the CDR3: TGTGCCAGCAGTTTCCAGGGTCTTAATGAAAAACTGTTTTTT. This codes for CASSFQGLNEKLFF.

The chain recombines TRBV2 with TRBJ1-3, with D maybe TRBD1 (5 bases). The germline gives CDR1 SNHLY, CDR2 FYNNEI. The CDR3 consists of 16 residues. Trimming shortened V by 0 bases and J by 0 bases, and 9 bases separated the two germline ends. The CDR3 sequence: CASSEASGDSGNTIYF. As DNA, the CDR3 is TGTGCCAGCAGTGAAGCGTCGGGGGACTCTGGAAACACCATATATTTT.

This clone was seen just once. This chain joins TRBV18 and TRBJ2-5; D unresolved. Trimming stripped 2 bases from V and 3 bases from J, with 4 bases between. The length of the CDR3 is 12 residues. Germline CDR1 and CDR2: KGHSH and LQKENI. The CDR3 DNA is TGTGCCAGCTCACCAACTGAAGAGACCCAGTACTTC. It yields the protein CASSPTEETQYF. The variable domain in full, with the rest retrieved from reference TRBV18 and TRBJ2-5, is NAGVMQNPRHLVRRRGQEARLRCSPMKGHSHVYWYRQLPEEGLKFMVYLQKENIIDESGMPKERFSAEFPKEGPSILRIQQVVRGDSAAYFCASSPTEETQYFGPGTRLLVL.

In its sample, this clone was seen many times. The chain has TRBV7-2 and TRBJ1-5, with D uncertain. Trimming removed 1 base at V and 9 bases at J, with 7 bases between. This CDR3 has 12 amino acids. In germline, CDR1 is SGHTA, CDR2 FQGNSA. CDR3 region: CASSLGPLPQHF. The CDR3 region has the DNA TGTGCCAGCAGCTTAGGGCCTCTGCCCCAGCATTTT.